This note documents a single TCR beta chain sequence. This sample was included in a study of shared clonotypes between healthy human individuals. The CDR3 has 15 amino acids. In the original analysis: From ImmunoSEQ came sequences covering only the junction and carrying no quality scores, so filtering differed. Produced via immunoSEQ multiplex PCR; TCRdb's table is partial and in-frame only. The V and J calls and clone size are taken from that table; D and trimming were inferred from the DNA. The sample records about 2.2 million clones, just over 90% being singletons. Cells designated naive CD8 were CD45RO-negative and were positively selected for CCR7, with terminally differentiated effector memory CD45RA+ cells excluded. Every donor, a Caucasian adult, lived in Nashville, Tennessee.

The V and J genes are TRBV21-1 and TRBJ2-7; the DNA was not used to check the table's D call, TRBD1. TRBV21-1 is a pseudogene. The origin of this receptor is a man aged 18 to 29 in good health. Some clones in this sample may be carry-over from other donors' samples. Sample: naive CD8+ T cells from PBMCs. Written as DNA, the CDR3 is TGTGCCAGCAGCAAAGCGACAGGGGCCGGGAACGAGCAGTACTTC. It translates to CASSKATGAGNEQYF.